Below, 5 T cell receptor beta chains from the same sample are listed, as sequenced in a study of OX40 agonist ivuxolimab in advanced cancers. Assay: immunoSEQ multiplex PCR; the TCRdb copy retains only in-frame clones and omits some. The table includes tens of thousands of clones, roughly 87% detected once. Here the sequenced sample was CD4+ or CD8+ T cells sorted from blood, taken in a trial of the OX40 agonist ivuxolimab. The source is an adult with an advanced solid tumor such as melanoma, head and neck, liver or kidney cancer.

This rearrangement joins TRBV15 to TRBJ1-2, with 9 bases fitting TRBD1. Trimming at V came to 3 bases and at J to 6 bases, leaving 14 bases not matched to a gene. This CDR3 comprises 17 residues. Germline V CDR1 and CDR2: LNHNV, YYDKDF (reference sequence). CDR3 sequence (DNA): TGTGCCACCAGCAGCACCAAGACAGGGGGTGGGGCCCATGGCTACACCTTC. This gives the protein CATSSTKTGGGAHGYTF.

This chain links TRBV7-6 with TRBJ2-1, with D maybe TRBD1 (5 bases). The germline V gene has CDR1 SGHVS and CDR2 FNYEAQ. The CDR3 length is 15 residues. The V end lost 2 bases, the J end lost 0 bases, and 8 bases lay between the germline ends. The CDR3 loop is CASSLKGSSYNEQFF. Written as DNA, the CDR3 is TGTGCCAGCAGCTTAAAGGGGTCCTCCTACAATGAGCAGTTCTTC.

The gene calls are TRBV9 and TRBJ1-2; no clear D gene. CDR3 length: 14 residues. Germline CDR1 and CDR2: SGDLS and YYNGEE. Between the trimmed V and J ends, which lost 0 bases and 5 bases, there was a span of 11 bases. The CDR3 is CASSVDDPTYGYTF. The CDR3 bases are TGTGCCAGCAGCGTAGACGATCCGACGTATGGCTACACCTTC.

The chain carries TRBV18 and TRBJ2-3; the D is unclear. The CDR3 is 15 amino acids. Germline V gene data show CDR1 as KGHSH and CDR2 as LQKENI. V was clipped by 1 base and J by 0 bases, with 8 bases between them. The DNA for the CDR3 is TGTGCCAGCTCACCACTTTCTCCTAGCACAGATACGCAGTATTTT. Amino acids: CASSPLSPSTDTQYF.

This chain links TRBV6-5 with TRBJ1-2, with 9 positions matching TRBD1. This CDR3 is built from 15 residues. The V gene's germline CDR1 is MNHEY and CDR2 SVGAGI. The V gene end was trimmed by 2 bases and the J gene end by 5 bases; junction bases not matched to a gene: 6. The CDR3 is CASSYRFDRGYGYTF. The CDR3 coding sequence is TGTGCCAGCAGTTACAGATTTGACAGGGGGTATGGCTACACCTTC.